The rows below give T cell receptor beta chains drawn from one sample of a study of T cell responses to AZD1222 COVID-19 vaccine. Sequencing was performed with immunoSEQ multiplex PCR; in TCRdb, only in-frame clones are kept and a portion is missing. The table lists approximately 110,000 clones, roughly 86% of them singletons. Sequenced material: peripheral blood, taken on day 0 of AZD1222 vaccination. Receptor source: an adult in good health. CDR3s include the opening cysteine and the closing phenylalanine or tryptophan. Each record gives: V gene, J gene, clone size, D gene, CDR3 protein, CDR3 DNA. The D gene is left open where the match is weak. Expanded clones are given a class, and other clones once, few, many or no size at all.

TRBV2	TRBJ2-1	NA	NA	CASSESNLGNEQFF	TGTGCCAGCAGTGAGTCCAACCTGGGCAATGAGCAGTTCTTC
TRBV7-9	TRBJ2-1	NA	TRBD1	CASSETGGSEEQFF	TGTGCCAGCAGCGAGACAGGGGGATCCGAGGAGCAGTTCTTC
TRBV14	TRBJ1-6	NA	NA	CASSPWGSSYNSPLHF	TGTGCCAGCAGCCCGTGGGGGAGCTCCTATAATTCACCCCTCCACTTT
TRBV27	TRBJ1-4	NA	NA	CASSLEAGRTNEKLFF	TGTGCCAGCAGTTTGGAGGCAGGGCGGACTAATGAAAAACTGTTTTTT
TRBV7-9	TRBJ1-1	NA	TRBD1	CASSPTGRNEAFF	TGTGCCAGCAGCCCGACAGGGAGGAATGAAGCTTTCTTT
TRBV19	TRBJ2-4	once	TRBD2	CASSVAGGPGNIQYF	TGTGCCAGTAGCGTAGCGGGAGGGCCGGGAAACATTCAGTACTTC
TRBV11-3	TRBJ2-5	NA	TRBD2	CASSRSGGQETQYF	TGTGCCAGCTCCCGGTCGGGGGGACAAGAGACCCAGTACTTC
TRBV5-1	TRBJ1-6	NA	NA	CASSPRAGNSPLHF	TGCGCCAGCAGCCCGAGGGCAGGGAATTCACCCCTCCACTTT
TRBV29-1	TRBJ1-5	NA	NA	CSVRSGPGNQPQHF	TGCAGCGTTCGTTCTGGGCCGGGAAATCAGCCCCAGCATTTT
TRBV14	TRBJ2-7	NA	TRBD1	CASSIPGQGTYEQYF	TGTGCCAGCAGCATCCCGGGACAGGGGACCTACGAGCAGTACTTC
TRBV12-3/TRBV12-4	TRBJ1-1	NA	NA	CASSLGGRTEAFF	TGTGCCAGCAGTTTAGGTGGTAGAACTGAAGCTTTCTTT
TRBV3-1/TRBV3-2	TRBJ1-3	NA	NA	CASRGVSGNTIYF	TGTGCCAGCAGAGGGGTCTCTGGAAACACCATATATTTT
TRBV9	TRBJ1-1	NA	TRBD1	CASSATGGPDTEAFF	TGTGCCAGCAGCGCCACAGGGGGCCCGGACACTGAAGCTTTCTTT
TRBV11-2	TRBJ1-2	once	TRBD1	CASSFDRGYGYTF	TGTGCCAGCAGCTTCGACAGGGGCTATGGCTACACCTTC
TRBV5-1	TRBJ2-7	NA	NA	CASSWSTGPSWNF	TGCGCCAGCAGCTGGTCTACCGGTCCATCCTGGAACTTC
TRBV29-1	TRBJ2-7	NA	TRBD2	CSVVVAGTYEQYF	TGCAGCGTTGTGGTAGCGGGTACCTACGAGCAGTACTTC
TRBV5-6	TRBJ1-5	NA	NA	CASSLTGGVYQPQHF	TGTGCCAGCAGCTTGACCGGAGGGGTTTATCAGCCCCAGCATTTT
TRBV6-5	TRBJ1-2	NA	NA	CASSYENSYGYTF	TGTGCCAGCAGTTACGAAAACAGCTATGGCTACACCTTC